These 11 T cell receptor beta chains were sequenced from one sample in a study of shared clonotypes between healthy human individuals. The assay was immunoSEQ multiplex PCR, and TCRdb's table has in-frame clones only and misses some. The sample carries about 490,000 clones, roughly 80% recorded once. The sequenced sample consisted of PBMCs. These TCRs come from a woman aged 40 to 55 in good health. Some clones in this sample may be carry-over from other donors' samples.

The rearrangement joins TRBV5-4 to TRBJ2-1, with 8 bases lining up with TRBD2. CDR3 size: 15 residues. Germline CDR1 reads SGHNT; CDR2 reads YYREEE (reference sequence). With 4 bases clipped from V and 2 bases from J, the junction kept 5 bases outside the gene matches. The CDR3 DNA reads as TGTGCCAGCAGCCAGAGCGGGAGAACCTACAATGAGCAGTTCTTC. Translated, it gives CASSQSGRTYNEQFF.

The CDR3, as DNA: TGTGCCAGCAGTTTCCCGGGACTAGCACGTGAAGAGACCCAGTACTTC. The encoded protein is CASSFPGLAREETQYF. J is TRBJ2-5 and V is TRBV6-6, with 9 nucleotides matching TRBD2. J was trimmed by 3 bases and V by 4 bases; bases with no gene match: 9. This CDR3 is built from 16 residues. CDR1 and CDR2 from the germline V gene are MNHNY and SVGAGI (reference sequence).

The table lists this clone with a count of one. V and J are TRBV10-3 and TRBJ2-7; 8 bases fit TRBD2. Germline CDR1 reads ENHRY; CDR2 reads SYGVKD. The CDR3 has 16 residues. With V trimmed by 3 bases and J by 3 bases, 10 bases remained unmatched. The CDR3 nucleotides are TGTGCCATCAGTGACCTCAGCGGGAGAAATAGCTACGAGCAGTACTTC. Its protein is CAISDLSGRNSYEQYF.

This clone was picked up many times. CDR3 region: CASRGGSSNTGELFF. Written as DNA, the CDR3 is TGTGCCAGCAGGGGCGGGTCCTCGAACACCGGGGAGCTGTTTTTT. The J gene is TRBJ2-2, the V gene TRBV28; maybe TRBD2 (5 bases). The CDR3 has 15 residues. Deletions cut 6 bases from V and 0 bases from J, with 11 bases between. Germline V lookup: CDR1 MDHEN, CDR2 SYDVKM.

For this clone: A read error likely explains this, since a far larger clone differs by one base. Different DNA sequences within this sample yield the same CDR3. The chain combines TRBV4-2 with TRBJ1-5; 7 positions match TRBD1. Germline CDR1 reads LGHNA; CDR2 reads YNFKEQ. This CDR3 is built from 15 residues. In nucleotides, the CDR3 is TGTGCTAGCAGCCACCGGGACAGTCGCAATCAGCCCCAGCATTTT. This translates into CASSHRDSRNQPQHF.

This clone was observed a single time. This sequence joins TRBV5-1 and TRBJ2-7; 7 bases line up with TRBD1. Germline trimming cut 0 bases from V and 6 bases from J; bases unmatched to any gene: 9. Germline loops: CDR1 SGHRS, CDR2 YFSETQ. The CDR3 length is 15 residues. The CDR3 is CASSLAMGTVAEQYF. CDR3 bases: TGCGCCAGCAGCTTGGCCATGGGGACAGTGGCCGAGCAGTACTTC.

The chain couples TRBV7-3 to TRBJ2-7, with 8 bases identical to TRBD1. Germline V gene sequence: CDR1 SGHTA, CDR2 FQGTGA. The length of the CDR3 is 14 residues. V gave up 2 bases and J gave up 6 bases; unmatched junction bases: 6. CDR3 DNA sequence: TGTGCCAGCAGCTTAGACAGGGGAGCCGGCGAGCAGTACTTC. It translates to CASSLDRGAGEQYF. The full variable domain, its missing parts supplied by reference TRBV7-3 and TRBJ2-7, is GAGVSQTPSNKVTEKGKYVELRCDPISGHTALYWYRQSLGQGPEFLIYFQGTGAADDSGLPNDRFFAVRPEGSVSTLKIQRTERGDSAVYLCASSLDRGAGEQYFGPGTRLTVT.

This clone showed up just once. This sequence joins TRBV9 and TRBJ2-7; no clear D. The V gene lost 0 bases and the J gene lost 2 bases, with 12 bases spanning the gap. The germline gives CDR1 SGDLS, CDR2 YYNGEE. There are 15 residues in the CDR3. The CDR3 coding sequence is TGTGCCAGCAGCGTAGGTGGGCAAATAGCCTACGAGCAGTACTTC. This sequence encodes CASSVGGQIAYEQYF.

The V call is TRBV30, the J call TRBJ2-7, with D possibly matching TRBD2 (5 bases). This CDR3 contains 16 residues. Trimming took off 0 bases at V and 3 bases at J, with 18 bases between the two ends. CDR1 and CDR2 (germline): GTSNPN, SVGIG (reference sequence). CDR3 amino acids: CAWSVLGGRKGYEQYF. The CDR3 DNA sequence: TGTGCCTGGAGTGTACTAGGCGGACGGAAGGGCTACGAGCAGTACTTC.

This chain's CDR3 is CASSQPGKAAAGELFF. DNA of the CDR3: TGTGCCAGCAGCCAACCGGGGAAAGCGGCCGCCGGGGAGCTGTTTTTT. The V and J genes are TRBV7-2 and TRBJ2-2; possibly TRBD2 for D (5 bases). The CDR3 totals 16 residues. Germline assignment: CDR1 SGHTA and CDR2 FQGNSA. Trimming took 5 bases from V and 6 from J, leaving 19 bases between them.

This clone was detected only a few times. The rearrangement joins TRBV5-1 to TRBJ2-7; 8 bases line up with TRBD1. Germline loops: CDR1 SGHRS, CDR2 YFSETQ. This CDR3 comprises 14 residues. Trimming took 6 bases from V and 3 from J; bases not matched to a gene: 8. CDR3 coding DNA: TGCGCCAGCAAGCGGACAGGGACCGACTACGAGCAGTACTTC. Residues: CASKRTGTDYEQYF.